This passage covers 18 T cell receptor beta chains from one sample sequenced in a study of OX40 agonist ivuxolimab in advanced cancers. TCRdb's copy holds only in-frame clones and misses some; the assay was immunoSEQ multiplex PCR. The table lists roughly 70,000 clones, 85% of them singletons. Material: CD4+ or CD8+ T cells sorted from blood, obtained in a trial of the OX40 agonist ivuxolimab. These TCRs come from an adult with an advanced solid tumor such as melanoma, head and neck, liver or kidney cancer.

V is TRBV5-6 and J is TRBJ2-5, with TRBD2 matching 8 bases. CDR1 and CDR2 (germline): SGHDT, YYEEEE. The CDR3 spans 14 residues. Trimming removed 4 bases from V and 5 bases from J; junction bases left unmatched: 7. This CDR3 is CASSRGPSGETQYF. The CDR3 coding sequence is TGTGCCAGCAGCCGAGGTCCTAGCGGGGAGACCCAGTACTTC.

The gene calls are TRBV28 and TRBJ2-3; D may be TRBD2 (5 bases). There are 14 residues in the CDR3. Per the germline V gene, CDR1 is MDHEN and CDR2 is SYDVKM. Trimming left V 2 bases short and J 5 bases short, with 11 bases between. CDR3 in DNA: TGTGCCAGCAGTTTACTAACACGGGAAGATACGCAGTATTTT. Translated, it gives CASSLLTREDTQYF. Based on the CDR3 plus reference TRBV28 and TRBJ2-3, the full variable domain is DVKVTQSSRYLVKRTGEKVFLECVQDMDHENMFWYRQDPGLGLRLIYFSYDVKMKEKGDIPEGYSVSREKKERFSLILESASTNQTSMYLCASSLLTREDTQYFGPGTRLTVL.

V usage is TRBV9 and J usage is TRBJ1-1, with a possible D match to TRBD1 (6 bases). The CDR3 spans 14 residues. The germline CDR1 and CDR2 sequences are SGDLS and YYNGEE. V lost 3 bases and J lost 4, with 13 bases in between. CDR3 sequence (DNA): TGTGCCAGCAGCGCCCGCCAGGGGAGCACTGAAGCTTTCTTT. This translates into CASSARQGSTEAFF.

The V call is TRBV5-1, the J call TRBJ1-3; D gene unclear. CDR3 length: 14 residues. The V gene's germline CDR1 is SGHRS and CDR2 YFSETQ. V was clipped by 0 bases and J by 4 bases, with 8 bases between them. CDR3 nucleotides: TGCGCCAGCAGCTTGGATGTTCCCGGAAACACCATATATTTT. It encodes CASSLDVPGNTIYF. Full variable domain (remainder filled in from reference TRBV5-1 and TRBJ1-3): KAGVTQTPRYLIKTRGQQVTLSCSPISGHRSVSWYQQTPGQGLQFLFEYFSETQRNKGNFPGRFSGRQFSNSRSEMNVSTLELGDSALYLCASSLDVPGNTIYFGEGSWLTVV.

The chain recombines TRBV7-8 with TRBJ2-7; 12 bases match TRBD2. The CDR3 is made up of 17 amino acids. With V trimmed by 2 bases and J by 7 bases, 12 bases remained unmatched. Germline lookup yields CDR1 SGHVS and CDR2 FQNEAQ. The CDR3 loop reads CASSLREGGLAGLEQYF. CDR3 nucleotides: TGTGCCAGCAGCTTAAGGGAGGGGGGACTAGCGGGTTTGGAGCAGTACTTC.

The chain links TRBV9 to TRBJ1-2; D unresolved. Germline V gives CDR1 SGDLS, CDR2 YYNGEE. V was pared by 2 bases and J by 7 bases, with 12 bases between. The CDR3 loop spans 13 amino acids. The CDR3 sequence: CASSVYQESGYTF. CDR3 nucleotides: TGTGCCAGCAGCGTTTACCAAGAGAGTGGCTACACCTTC.

The rearrangement uses TRBV7-8 and TRBJ2-7, with D unresolved. In germline, CDR1 is SGHVS, CDR2 FQNEAQ. There are 12 residues in the CDR3. V lost 2 bases and J 4 bases, leaving 6 bases between the germline ends. CDR3 nucleotide sequence: TGTGCCAGCAGCTTATCAAGGTACGAGCAGTACTTC. This encodes CASSLSRYEQYF.

In its sample, this clone was seen once. The CDR3 DNA sequence: TGTGCCAGCAGTTCCACTAGCGAACCGTTCAATGAGCAGTTCTTC. Translation: CASSSTSEPFNEQFF. The rearrangement uses TRBV6-6 and TRBJ2-1, with 7 positions matching TRBD2. Looked up from germline, CDR1 is MNHNY and CDR2 is SVGAGI (reference sequence). V was clipped by 4 bases and J by 6 bases; unmatched bases: 9. This CDR3 spans 15 amino acids.

This chain connects TRBV7-2 to TRBJ2-1, with TRBD2 matching over 9 bases. The CDR3 consists of 17 residues. Trimming removed 2 bases from V and 1 base from J; junction bases left unmatched: 6. Germline V gives CDR1 SGHTA, CDR2 FQGNSA. This CDR3 reads CASSLTGGGASYNEQFF. The CDR3 DNA reads TGTGCCAGCAGCTTAACAGGCGGGGGGGCTTCCTACAATGAGCAGTTCTTC. The whole variable domain, remainder taken from reference TRBV7-2 and TRBJ2-1, is GAGVSQSPSNKVTEKGKDVELRCDPISGHTALYWYRQSLGQGLEFLIYFQGNSAPDKSGLPSDRFSAERTGGSVSTLTIQRTQQEDSAVYLCASSLTGGGASYNEQFFGPGTRLTVL.

The V call is TRBV5-1, the J call TRBJ2-3; D is ambiguous. This CDR3 contains 14 residues. Looked up from germline, CDR1 is SGHRS and CDR2 is YFSETQ. The V and J ends lost 3 bases and 1 base respectively, with 9 bases between them. The CDR3 sequence is CASSSSYRTDTQYF. The CDR3 DNA sequence: TGCGCCAGCAGCTCGAGTTACCGCACAGATACGCAGTATTTT.

In its sample, this clone was seen a few times. V is TRBV4-1 and J is TRBJ2-7, with a weak D call TRBD1 (5 bases). V lost 1 base to trimming and J lost 6 bases, with 7 bases between them. The CDR3 is made up of 12 amino acids. Germline CDR1 MGHRA, CDR2 YSYEKL. The CDR3 loop reads CASSQVQGEQYF. The CDR3 nucleotides are TGCGCCAGCAGCCAAGTCCAGGGCGAGCAGTACTTC.

The table lists this clone with a count of one. The chain links TRBV7-3 to TRBJ2-5; D possibly matches TRBD1 or TRBD2 (5 bases each). Germline CDR1 reads SGHTA; CDR2 reads FQGTGA. The CDR3 has 14 amino acids. With 1 base removed from V and 4 bases from J, the gap between germline ends came to 10 bases. The CDR3 region has the DNA TGTGCCAGCAGCTTAAATTCGGGGCTAGAGACCCAGTACTTC. It translates to CASSLNSGLETQYF. The full variable domain, with the rest looked up from reference TRBV7-3 and TRBJ2-5, is GAGVSQTPSNKVTEKGKYVELRCDPISGHTALYWYRQSLGQGPEFLIYFQGTGAADDSGLPNDRFFAVRPEGSVSTLKIQRTERGDSAVYLCASSLNSGLETQYFGPGTRLLVL.

The chain is built from TRBV11-2 and TRBJ2-5; unclear D gene. V lost 0 bases and J lost 0, with 5 bases in between. CDR1 SGHAT and CDR2 FQNNGV come from the germline V gene. The CDR3 is 14 residues long. For the CDR3, the DNA is TGTGCCAGCAGCTTAGATCCAGACCAAGAGACCCAGTACTTC. Residues: CASSLDPDQETQYF.

This clone has a single count. This rearrangement joins TRBV5-6 to TRBJ2-2, with TRBD2 identical over 11 bases. The V segment lost 0 bases and the J segment 6 bases; nucleotides outside the gene matches: 1. Germline V gene sequence: CDR1 SGHDT, CDR2 YYEEEE. The CDR3 runs 15 residues. The CDR3 spells CASSLELAGAGELFF. DNA of the CDR3: TGTGCCAGCAGCTTGGAACTAGCGGGAGCCGGGGAGCTGTTTTTT.

This clone is a singleton in its sample. The chain carries TRBV7-8 and TRBJ2-4; 11 positions match TRBD1. Germline CDR1 reads SGHVS; CDR2 reads FQNEAQ. V gave up 4 bases and J gave up 0 bases; unmatched junction bases: 2. The CDR3 has 16 amino acids. In nucleotides, the CDR3 is TGTGCCAGCAGCTCCGGGACAGGGGGAGCCAAAAACATTCAGTACTTC. Its protein product is CASSSGTGGAKNIQYF.

This clone has a single count. The V call is TRBV2, the J call TRBJ2-7; 13 bases fit TRBD2. The V and J ends lost 10 bases and 2 bases, in that order; junction bases with no gene match: 5. The CDR3 is 14 amino acids. From germline, CDR1 is SNHLY and CDR2 FYNNEI. This CDR3 reads CATTTSGGTYEQYF. The CDR3 nucleotides are TGTGCCACCACGACTAGCGGGGGGACCTACGAGCAGTACTTC.

The chain uses TRBV10-2 and TRBJ2-5; 8 bases are shared with TRBD2. V shed 3 bases, J shed 2 bases, and the junction held 5 bases outside the gene matches. Germline V gives CDR1 WSHSY, CDR2 SAAADI. The CDR3 is made up of 15 amino acids. This chain's CDR3 is CASSEWVAGQETQYF. The CDR3 DNA reads TGCGCCAGCAGTGAATGGGTAGCGGGACAAGAGACCCAGTACTTC.

The J gene is TRBJ1-1, the V gene TRBV7-2, with D perhaps matching TRBD1 (6 bases). Germline values: CDR1 SGHTA, CDR2 FQGNSA. V lost 1 base and J 4 bases, leaving 10 bases between the germline ends. CDR3 length: 14 residues. CDR3 nucleotides: TGTGCCAGCAGCTTAGGGCAGGGGAGCACTGAAGCTTTCTTT. Residues: CASSLGQGSTEAFF.